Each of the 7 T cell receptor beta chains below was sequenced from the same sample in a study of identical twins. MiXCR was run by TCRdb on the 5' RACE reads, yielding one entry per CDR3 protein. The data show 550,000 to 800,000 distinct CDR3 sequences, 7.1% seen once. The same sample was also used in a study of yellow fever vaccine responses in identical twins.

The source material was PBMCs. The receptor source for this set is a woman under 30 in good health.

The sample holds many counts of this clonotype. The CDR3 here is CASSLEAGGPYNEQFF. Here the CDR3 DNA reads TGTGCCAGCAGCTTAGAAGCGGGAGGGCCCTACAATGAGCAGTTCTTC. The genes are TRBV7-2 and TRBJ2-1, with 10 nucleotides matching TRBD2. The CDR3 covers 16 residues. CDR1 SGHTA and CDR2 FQGNSA come from the germline V gene. V shed 1 base and J 2 bases; nucleotides not matched to a gene: 2.

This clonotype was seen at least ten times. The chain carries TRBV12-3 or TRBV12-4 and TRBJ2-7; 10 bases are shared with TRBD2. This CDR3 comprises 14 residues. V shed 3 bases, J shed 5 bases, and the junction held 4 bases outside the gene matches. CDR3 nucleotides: TGTGCCAGCAGTTTTAGCGGGAGGAGGGACGAGCAGTACTTC. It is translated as CASSFSGRRDEQYF.

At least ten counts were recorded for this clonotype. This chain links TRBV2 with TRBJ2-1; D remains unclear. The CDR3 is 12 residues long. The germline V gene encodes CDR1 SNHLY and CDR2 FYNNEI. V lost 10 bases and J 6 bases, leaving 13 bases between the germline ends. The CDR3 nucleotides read TGTGCCATCCTGGTGAGAGGCAATGAGCAGTTCTTC. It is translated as CAILVRGNEQFF.

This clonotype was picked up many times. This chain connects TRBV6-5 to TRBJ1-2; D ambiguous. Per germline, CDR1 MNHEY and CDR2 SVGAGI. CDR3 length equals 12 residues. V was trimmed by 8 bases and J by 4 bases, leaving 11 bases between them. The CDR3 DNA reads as TGTGCCAGCGCAAACTGGGGCTATGGCTACACCTTC. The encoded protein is CASANWGYGYTF.

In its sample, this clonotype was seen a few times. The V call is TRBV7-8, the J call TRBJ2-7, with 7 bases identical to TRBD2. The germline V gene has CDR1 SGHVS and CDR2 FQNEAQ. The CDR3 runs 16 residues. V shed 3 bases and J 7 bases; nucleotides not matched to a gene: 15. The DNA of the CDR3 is TGTGCCAGCAGCTTTGAAGCGGGGCCTCGGCATGGGGAGCAGTACGTC. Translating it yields CASSFEAGPRHGEQYV.

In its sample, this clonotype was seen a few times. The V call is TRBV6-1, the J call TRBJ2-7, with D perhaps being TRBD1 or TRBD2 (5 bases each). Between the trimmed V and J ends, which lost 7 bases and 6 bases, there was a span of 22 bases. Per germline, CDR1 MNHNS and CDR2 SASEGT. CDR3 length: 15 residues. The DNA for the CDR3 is TGTGCCAGCAAAAGGGGCGGGCAGAATGAACTCGAGCAGTACTTC. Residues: CASKRGGQNELEQYF.

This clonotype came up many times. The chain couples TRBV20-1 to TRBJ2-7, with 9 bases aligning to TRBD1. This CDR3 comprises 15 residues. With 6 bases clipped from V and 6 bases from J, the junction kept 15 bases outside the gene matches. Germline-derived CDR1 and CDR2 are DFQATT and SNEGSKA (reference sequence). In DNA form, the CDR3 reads TGCAGTGCCCGGCCGGTGGGACAGGGCTTCGGCGAGCAGTACTTC. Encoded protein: CSARPVGQGFGEQYF.